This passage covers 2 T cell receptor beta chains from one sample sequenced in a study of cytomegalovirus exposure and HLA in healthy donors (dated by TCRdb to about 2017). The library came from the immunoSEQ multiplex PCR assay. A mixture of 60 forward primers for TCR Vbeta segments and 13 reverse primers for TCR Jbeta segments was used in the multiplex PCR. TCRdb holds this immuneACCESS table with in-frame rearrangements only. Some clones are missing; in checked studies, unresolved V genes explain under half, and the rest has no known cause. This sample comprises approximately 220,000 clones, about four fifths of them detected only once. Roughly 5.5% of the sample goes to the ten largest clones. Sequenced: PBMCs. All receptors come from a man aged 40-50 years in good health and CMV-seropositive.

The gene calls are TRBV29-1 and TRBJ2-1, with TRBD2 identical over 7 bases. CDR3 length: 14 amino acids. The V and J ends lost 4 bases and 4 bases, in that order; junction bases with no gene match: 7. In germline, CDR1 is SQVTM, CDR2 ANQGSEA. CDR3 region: CSVGGGSRYNEQFF. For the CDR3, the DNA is TGCAGCGTTGGTGGCGGGAGTAGGTACAATGAGCAGTTCTTC.

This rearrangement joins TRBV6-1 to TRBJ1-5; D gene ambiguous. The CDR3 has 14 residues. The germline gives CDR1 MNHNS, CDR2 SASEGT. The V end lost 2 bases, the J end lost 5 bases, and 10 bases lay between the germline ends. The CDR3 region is CASSEYGVDQPQHF. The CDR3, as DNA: TGTGCCAGCAGTGAATACGGAGTAGATCAGCCCCAGCATTTT.